Following are 29 T cell receptor beta chains from one sample sequenced in a study. TCRdb re-called the 5' RACE reads through MiXCR, storing one row per CDR3 protein. The table shows around 50,000 distinct CDR3 sequences, with about 28% occurring only once. The sequencing input was tumor-infiltrating memory CD4+ T cells sorted from the breast tumor. Subset: memory CD4+ T cells, CD4+CD45RO+CD25-. These receptors all stem from a female donor with breast cancer.

The chain is built from TRBV24-1 and TRBJ2-1; D perhaps matches TRBD2 (6 bases). This CDR3 region has 14 residues. V shed 10 bases and J shed 8 bases, with 20 bases lying between them. Germline assignment: CDR1 KGHDR and CDR2 SFDVKD. The CDR3 region has the DNA TGTGCCACGGGAGGTCAGGGTTTGGAGGATGAGCAGTTCTTC. Its protein is CATGGQGLEDEQFF.

The J gene is TRBJ1-2, the V gene TRBV20-1; weak D call: TRBD1 (5 bases). V lost 7 bases and J 6 bases, leaving 12 bases between the germline ends. The germline V gene encodes CDR1 DFQATT and CDR2 SNEGSKA (reference sequence). CDR3 length equals 11 residues. In DNA form, the CDR3 reads TGCAGTGGTTTCGGGGCTCATGGCTACACCTTC. This sequence encodes CSGFGAHGYTF.

The chain carries TRBV28 and TRBJ2-3, with no clear D. The CDR3 runs to 14 residues. CDR1 MDHEN and CDR2 SYDVKM come from the germline V gene. V lost 5 bases and J lost 7, with 16 bases in between. CDR3 loop: CASSRGNSVNTQYF. DNA of the CDR3: TGTGCCAGCAGTCGCGGAAATTCGGTGAATACGCAGTATTTT. The variable domain in full, with the rest retrieved from reference TRBV28 and TRBJ2-3, is DVKVTQSSRYLVKRTGEKVFLECVQDMDHENMFWYRQDPGLGLRLIYFSYDVKMKEKGDIPEGYSVSREKKERFSLILESASTNQTSMYLCASSRGNSVNTQYFGPGTRLTVL.

This clonotype came up a few times. The V and J genes are TRBV5-1 and TRBJ1-4, with 9 bases matching TRBD1. CDR1 is SGHRS, CDR2 YFSETQ, per germline. V shed 4 bases, J shed 8 bases, and the junction held 6 bases outside the gene matches. The CDR3 runs 14 residues. The CDR3 region has the DNA TGCGCCAGCAGCCCGGGGACAGGGAGAGAAAAACTGTTTTTT. It encodes CASSPGTGREKLFF.

The chain employs TRBV5-5 and TRBJ2-3; tentative D call: TRBD1 (6 bases). Germline V gene data show CDR1 as SGHKS and CDR2 as YYEKEE (reference sequence). V lost 3 bases and J 6 bases, leaving 8 bases between the germline ends. This CDR3 comprises 12 residues. The CDR3 sequence: CASSYGQDTQYF. In nucleotides, the CDR3 is TGTGCCAGCAGCTACGGACAGGATACGCAGTATTTT.

This clonotype was found a few times. The V gene is TRBV5-5, the J gene TRBJ1-1, with D maybe TRBD1 (6 bases). CDR1 is SGHKS, CDR2 YYEKEE, per germline (reference sequence). This CDR3 comprises 13 residues. The V and J ends lost 1 base and 8 bases respectively, with 12 bases between them. CDR3 loop: CASSLFSQGEAFF. The CDR3 bases are TGTGCCAGCAGCTTGTTCTCTCAGGGGGAAGCTTTCTTT.

This clonotype was seen only a few times. This chain links TRBV20-1 with TRBJ2-7; 8 nucleotides line up with TRBD1. The germline V gene encodes CDR1 DFQATT and CDR2 SNEGSKA (reference sequence). Trimming at V came to 6 bases and at J to 6 bases, leaving 7 bases not matched to a gene. The length of the CDR3 is 12 residues. CDR3 sequence: CSATDRVVEQYF. The CDR3 DNA reads TGCAGTGCGACGGACAGGGTAGTCGAGCAGTACTTC.

This clonotype was seen more than once but under ten times. The chain uses TRBV6-1 and TRBJ1-2; the D is unclear. This CDR3 region has 14 residues. Looked up from germline, CDR1 is MNHNS and CDR2 is SASEGT. V lost 5 bases and J 8 bases, leaving 18 bases between the germline ends. The CDR3 protein is CASSPEGRGRGYTF. CDR3 coding DNA: TGTGCCAGCAGTCCGGAGGGTCGCGGAAGGGGCTACACCTTC.

This clonotype was picked up a small number of times. V and J are TRBV6-5 and TRBJ1-5; tentatively, D is TRBD1 (5 bases). Germline V lookup: CDR1 MNHEY, CDR2 SVGAGI. The CDR3 extends over 15 amino acids. The germline V and J ends were trimmed by 6 bases and 3 bases, with 15 bases remaining between them. CDR3 loop: CASSRDRAFNQPQHF. DNA of the CDR3: TGTGCCAGCAGCCGTGACAGAGCCTTCAATCAGCCCCAGCATTTT.

This clonotype has just a few counts. The rearrangement links TRBV5-6 to TRBJ2-7; TRBD1 matches 8 bases. With 5 bases clipped from V and 6 bases from J, the junction kept 4 bases outside the gene matches. The CDR3 sequence is 12 residues long. CDR1 is SGHDT and CDR2 is YYEEEE in the germline V gene. Written as DNA, the CDR3 is TGTGCCAGCAGACGGACAGGGCGCGAGCAGTACTTC. Translating it yields CASRRTGREQYF.

This clonotype was counted a few times. The CDR3 loop reads CASSPTGREAQHF. The DNA for the CDR3 is TGTGCCAGCTCACCGACAGGTAGAGAGGCCCAGCATTTT. This chain links TRBV18 with TRBJ1-5, with a tentative D call TRBD1 (6 bases). Germline CDR1 is KGHSH and CDR2 is LQKENI. Between the trimmed V and J ends, which lost 3 bases and 11 bases, there was a span of 14 bases. The CDR3 is 13 residues long.

The rearrangement uses TRBV29-1 and TRBJ1-3; D uncertain. Germline-derived CDR1 and CDR2 are SQVTM and ANQGSEA. The CDR3 has 13 amino acids. V lost 2 bases to trimming and J lost 0 bases, with 5 bases between them. The CDR3 DNA sequence: TGCAGCGTTGAAAAGGGCTCTGGAAACACCATATATTTT. Translating gives CSVEKGSGNTIYF.

This clonotype was seen more than once but under ten times. The rearrangement links TRBV9 to TRBJ1-3; D gene ambiguous. CDR1 is SGDLS, CDR2 YYNGEE, per germline. Trimming cost V 0 bases and J 2 bases, with 0 bases left between them. CDR3 length: 12 amino acids. CDR3 nucleotide sequence: TGTGCCAGCAGCGTAGCTGGAAACACCATATATTTT. Amino acids: CASSVAGNTIYF. The full variable domain, completed using reference TRBV9 and TRBJ1-3, is DSGVTQTPKHLITATGQRVTLRCSPRSGDLSVYWYQQSLDQGLQFLIQYYNGEERAKGNILERFSAQQFPDLHSELNLSSLELGDSALYFCASSVAGNTIYFGEGSWLTVV.

The rearrangement joins TRBV9 to TRBJ1-6, with D possibly TRBD1 on 6 matching bases. The V gene lost 3 bases and the J gene lost 7 bases, with 14 bases spanning the gap. Per germline, CDR1 SGDLS and CDR2 YYNGEE. The CDR3 loop spans 15 amino acids. This chain's CDR3 is CASSEQTGSNSPLHF. DNA of the CDR3: TGTGCCAGCAGCGAACAGACAGGTTCCAATTCACCCCTCCACTTT.

This clonotype was picked up a small number of times. The V gene is TRBV20-1, the J gene TRBJ2-7; 9 nucleotides match TRBD2. Germline assignment: CDR1 DFQATT and CDR2 SNEGSKA (reference sequence). The V and J ends lost 6 bases and 6 bases, in that order; junction bases with no gene match: 9. The CDR3 contains 13 residues. This CDR3 is CSARGGRALEQYF. CDR3 sequence (DNA): TGCAGTGCCAGGGGCGGGAGGGCCCTCGAGCAGTACTTC.

In this sample, this clonotype turned up a few times. The chain joins TRBV14 to TRBJ1-1, with 7 bases lining up with TRBD1. The CDR3 has 15 residues. V lost 1 base and J lost 4; bases outside the gene matches: 6. CDR1 is SGHDN and CDR2 is FVKESK in the germline V gene. The DNA for the CDR3 is TGTGCCAGCAGCCAAGTATACAGGGGAGGCACTGAAGCTTTCTTT. Protein: CASSQVYRGGTEAFF. Supplemented by reference TRBV14 and TRBJ1-1, the full variable domain reads EAGVTQFPSHSVIEKGQTVTLRCDPISGHDNLYWYRRVMGKEIKFLLHFVKESKQDESGMPNNRFLAERTGGTYSTLKVQPAELEDSGVYFCASSQVYRGGTEAFFGQGTRLTVV.

This clonotype occurred a few times. V usage is TRBV20-1 and J usage is TRBJ2-3; 9 bases are a match to TRBD2. The germline gives CDR1 DFQATT, CDR2 SNEGSKA (reference sequence). The CDR3 sequence is 15 residues long. The V and J ends lost 3 bases and 1 base, in that order; junction bases with no gene match: 5. In DNA, the CDR3 is TGCAGTGCTAGTCATAGCGGGAGTGGCACAGATACGCAGTATTTT. It yields the protein CSASHSGSGTDTQYF.

This clonotype occurred a few times. V and J are TRBV5-1 and TRBJ1-1; D unresolved. This CDR3 is 14 amino acids long. V lost 2 bases and J lost 0, with 8 bases in between. Germline CDR1 is SGHRS and CDR2 is YFSETQ. CDR3 in amino acids: CASSFSGMNTEAFF. The DNA of the CDR3 is TGCGCCAGCAGCTTCTCCGGTATGAACACTGAAGCTTTCTTT. The full variable domain, its missing parts supplied by reference TRBV5-1 and TRBJ1-1, is KAGVTQTPRYLIKTRGQQVTLSCSPISGHRSVSWYQQTPGQGLQFLFEYFSETQRNKGNFPGRFSGRQFSNSRSEMNVSTLELGDSALYLCASSFSGMNTEAFFGQGTRLTVV.

This clonotype was seen a few times. The chain links TRBV5-1 to TRBJ1-1; D is possibly TRBD1 (5 bases). Trimming pared 6 bases from V and 4 bases from J, leaving 16 bases between. This CDR3 is built from 14 residues. In germline, CDR1 is SGHRS, CDR2 YFSETQ. This CDR3 reads CASNEGVRSTEAFF. Here the CDR3 DNA reads TGCGCCAGCAATGAAGGGGTTAGGAGCACTGAAGCTTTCTTT. Supplemented by reference TRBV5-1 and TRBJ1-1, the full variable domain reads KAGVTQTPRYLIKTRGQQVTLSCSPISGHRSVSWYQQTPGQGLQFLFEYFSETQRNKGNFPGRFSGRQFSNSRSEMNVSTLELGDSALYLCASNEGVRSTEAFFGQGTRLTVV.

Comment on this clonotype: Sequence at one end of the junction differs from germline and may be a read error. The V gene is TRBV7-6, the J gene TRBJ2-3; D gene ambiguous. This CDR3 has 12 residues. From germline, CDR1 is SGHVS and CDR2 FNYEAQ. The CDR3 is CASSLEGRTLYF. As DNA, the CDR3 is TGTGCCAGCAGCTTAGAGGGCCGTACGCTGTATTTT.

Note on this clonotype: One end of the junction does not line up with germline, which may come from a read error. V usage is TRBV7-7 and J usage is TRBJ2-5, with D perhaps TRBD1 (6 bases). The length of the CDR3 is 13 residues. From germline, CDR1 is SSHAT and CDR2 FNYEAQ (reference sequence). The CDR3 sequence: CASSRGQQETQYF. CDR3 nucleotide sequence: TGTGCTAGCAGCCGTGGACAGCAAGAGACCCAGTACTTC.

This clonotype was found a few times. V usage is TRBV25-1 and J usage is TRBJ1-4, with 10 bases identical to TRBD1. Trimming at V came to 6 bases and at J to 11 bases, leaving 9 bases not matched to a gene. CDR3 size: 14 residues. In germline, CDR1 is MGHDK, CDR2 SYGVNS. The CDR3 DNA is TGTGCCAGCAGAGAAGGGACAGGGGAGGGGAAACTGTTTTTT. Its protein product is CASREGTGEGKLFF.

This chain connects TRBV6-5 to TRBJ1-2; the D is unclear. The CDR3 runs to 19 residues. Trimming cost V 0 bases and J 2 bases, with 22 bases left between them. The germline CDR1 and CDR2 sequences are MNHEY and SVGAGI. The CDR3 reads CASSYSVWQPFFENYGYTF. In DNA form, the CDR3 reads TGTGCCAGCAGTTACTCGGTCTGGCAGCCCTTCTTTGAAAACTATGGCTACACCTTC.

This clonotype appeared a few times. The chain combines TRBV7-9 with TRBJ2-1, with 9 bases that match TRBD2. With V trimmed by 0 bases and J by 3 bases, 3 bases remained unmatched. From germline, CDR1 is SEHNR and CDR2 FQNEAQ (reference sequence). CDR3 length: 16 residues. Here the CDR3 DNA reads TGTGCCAGCAGCTTAGCCCTAGCGGGAAGCTACAATGAGCAGTTCTTC. Translated, it gives CASSLALAGSYNEQFF.

This clonotype has just a few counts. The CDR3 region is CASSYTQGATGELFF. CDR3 nucleotide sequence: TGTGCCAGCAGTTACACCCAGGGGGCAACCGGGGAGCTGTTTTTT. The chain is built from TRBV6-6 and TRBJ2-2; 8 bases agree with TRBD1. The germline V gene encodes CDR1 MNHNY and CDR2 SVGAGI (reference sequence). V was clipped by 2 bases and J by 5 bases; unmatched bases: 4. The CDR3 totals 15 residues.

This clonotype appeared a few times. CDR3 protein: CASSATDSNTEAFF. In DNA, the CDR3 is TGTGCCAGTAGTGCCACCGACAGCAACACTGAAGCTTTCTTT. The chain uses TRBV19 and TRBJ1-1; maybe TRBD1 (5 bases). Germline-derived CDR1 and CDR2 are LNHDA and SQIVND (reference sequence). Trimming cost V 5 bases and J 2 bases, with 12 bases left between them. The CDR3 extends over 14 amino acids.

V and J are TRBV6-5 and TRBJ2-5; no clear D gene. From germline, CDR1 is MNHEY and CDR2 SVGAGI. This CDR3 is 13 amino acids long. V gave up 2 bases and J gave up 3 bases, with 7 bases separating them. The CDR3 protein is CASSYDDKETQYF. The CDR3 DNA follows: TGTGCCAGCAGTTACGACGATAAAGAGACCCAGTACTTC.

V usage is TRBV4-3 and J usage is TRBJ2-3; D is possibly TRBD1 (6 bases). The germline V and J ends were trimmed by 0 bases and 5 bases, with 9 bases remaining between them. CDR1 LGHNA and CDR2 YSLEER come from the germline V gene. The CDR3 has 14 residues. CDR3 sequence reads: CASSQEFRGDTQYF. CDR3 DNA sequence: TGCGCCAGCAGCCAAGAGTTCAGGGGAGATACGCAGTATTTT.

V is TRBV7-2 and J is TRBJ2-7; D possibly corresponds to TRBD1 (5 bases). The CDR3 runs 12 residues. Trimming pared 2 bases from V and 9 bases from J, leaving 11 bases between. CDR1 and CDR2 from the germline V gene are SGHTA and FQGNSA. CDR3 nucleotides: TGTGCCAGCAGCTTATCCGGCAGGGTGCAGTACTTC. Its translation is CASSLSGRVQYF.